This T cell receptor (beta chain) was recorded in a study of T-cell memory formation after mild COVID-19. One entry per CDR3 protein results from TCRdb running MiXCR on the 5' RACE reads. The table has 130,000 to 150,000 distinct CDR3 sequences, about 19% seen once. The CDR3 loop spans 14 amino acids. Trimming cost V 4 bases and J 2 bases, with 13 bases left between them. Germline V gene data show CDR1 as SGHRS and CDR2 as YFSETQ. The V gene is TRBV5-1, the J gene TRBJ2-7; D may be TRBD1 (7 bases). The specimen sequenced was PBMCs or a T cell subset sorted from them (not recorded which). This sequence was found in an adult woman who had mild COVID-19 (a few samples of this study predate the infection). Cell type and time point are not known. Written as DNA, the CDR3 is TGCGCCAGCAGCCCGCGGGACAGAGCCTACGAGCAGTACTTC. Translating gives CASSPRDRAYEQYF.